A selection of T cell receptor beta chains follows, all from one sample in a study of shared clonotypes between healthy human individuals. Sequencing was performed with immunoSEQ multiplex PCR; in TCRdb, only in-frame clones are kept and a portion is missing. The sample lists about 580,000 clones, roughly 98% seen once, with around 0.3% in the top ten. The sequenced sample was naive CD8+ T cells sorted from blood. These receptors were obtained from a young man in good health. Both conserved end residues are trimmed from each CDR3.

j_call: TRBJ1-5; v_call: TRBV27; cdr3_aa: ASKRWNILNQPQH
j_call: TRBJ2-7; v_call: TRBV27; cdr3_aa: ASRTGVRGEQY
j_call: TRBJ2-7; v_call: TRBV27; cdr3_aa: ASSLWAGGGEQY
j_call: TRBJ2-3; v_call: TRBV6-1; cdr3_aa: ASSDSLAVSTDTQY
j_call: TRBJ1-1; v_call: TRBV7-6; cdr3_aa: ASSLSSYTEAF
j_call: TRBJ2-3; v_call: TRBV7-9; cdr3_aa: ASSTRGDTQY
j_call: TRBJ1-1; v_call: TRBV18; cdr3_aa: ASSPNRYRGAGNTEAF
j_call: TRBJ2-6; v_call: TRBV7-2; cdr3_aa: ASSLGWGRSGANVLT
j_call: TRBJ2-5; v_call: TRBV7-9; cdr3_aa: ASSGRRQETQY
j_call: TRBJ2-1; v_call: TRBV27; cdr3_aa: ASSGGNEQF
j_call: TRBJ2-1; v_call: TRBV9; cdr3_aa: ASSVSTAALEQF
j_call: TRBJ2-1; v_call: TRBV6-5; cdr3_aa: ASSRDSNNEQF
j_call: TRBJ2-1; v_call: TRBV27; cdr3_aa: ASSWGGRLHEQF
j_call: TRBJ1-5; v_call: TRBV18; cdr3_aa: ASSDRDPLAYSNQPQH
j_call: TRBJ1-5; v_call: TRBV18; cdr3_aa: ASSPGSGGPATTSNQPQH
j_call: TRBJ2-3; v_call: TRBV6-1; cdr3_aa: ASGRDTQY
j_call: TRBJ2-7; v_call: TRBV27; cdr3_aa: ASSASGTGGSEQY
j_call: TRBJ2-1; v_call: TRBV4-3; cdr3_aa: ASSHEPSGRVNEQF
j_call: TRBJ1-4; v_call: TRBV19; cdr3_aa: ASRKPAGNEKLF
j_call: TRBJ1-1; v_call: TRBV9; cdr3_aa: ASSVGSFPPTEAF